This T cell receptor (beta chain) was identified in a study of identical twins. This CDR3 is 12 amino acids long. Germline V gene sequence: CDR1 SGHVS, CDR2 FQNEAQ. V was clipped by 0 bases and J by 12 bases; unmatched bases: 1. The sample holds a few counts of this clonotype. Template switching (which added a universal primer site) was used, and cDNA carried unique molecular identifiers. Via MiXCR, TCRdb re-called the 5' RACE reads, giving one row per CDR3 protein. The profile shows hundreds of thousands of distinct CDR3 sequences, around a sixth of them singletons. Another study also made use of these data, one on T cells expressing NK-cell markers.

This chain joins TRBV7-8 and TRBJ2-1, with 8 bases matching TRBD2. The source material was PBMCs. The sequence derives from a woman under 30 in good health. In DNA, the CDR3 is TGTGCCAGCAGCTTAGCGGGACTAGGGCAGTTCTTC. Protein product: CASSLAGLGQFF.